The sequence of this T cell receptor (beta chain) was determined in a study of CD8 T cells in ankylosing spondylitis. The ends were cut back, 1 base at V and 0 bases at J, with 5 bases in the middle. This CDR3 is 14 amino acids long. CDR1 is LGHDT and CDR2 is YNNKEL in the germline V gene (reference sequence). In the case of this clonotype: What it binds is unknown.

Scientists made TCR beta libraries using quantitative 5'-RACE with molecular barcodes. In TCRdb, the 5' RACE reads were re-called with MiXCR into one record per CDR3 protein. Of a few hundred thousand distinct CDR3 sequences in the sample, more than 20% are singletons; the top ten hold about a sixth. General study results and limits: Reportedly, disease-linked clones are significantly enriched in ankylosing spondylitis patients' matched synovial fluid. Past research had described some motif variants in reactive arthritis synovial fluid and blood. One TCR beta motif, made up of several highly homologous variants, appeared characteristic of ankylosing spondylitis blood.

This chain uses TRBV3-1 with TRBJ2-3; no firm D call. This sequence was found in a male donor with ankylosing spondylitis. Sequenced sample: blood, either unsorted or a sorted T cell fraction (not recorded which). CDR3: CASSQAASTDTQYF. The CDR3 nucleotides read TGTGCCAGCAGCCAAGCGGCTAGCACAGATACGCAGTATTTT.